This T cell receptor (beta chain) originates from a study of blood T cell repertoires in COVID-19 (dated by TCRdb to 2019 to 2021). For the study in its entirety: For ImmuneRACE Cohort 3, a participant was defined as recovered based on two consecutive negative NP/OP PCR tests, clearance by a healthcare professional, or resolution of symptoms. A freely available public database, intended as a resource for researchers studying the immune response to SARS-CoV-2, is where the repertoires were released. The samples were drawn from two sources: the first 160 participants of the ongoing ImmuneRACE study, and 1,200 or so subjects contributed by 6 global collaborators. HLA class I and class II types, where available, came from metadata supplied by the sample provider rather than from assay-based typing. The prospective study material was composed of cDNA or gDNA derived from T cells, B-cell-depleted T cells, or PBMCs. The collaborator samples originated in the United States, Italy and Spain and spanned the acute and convalescent phases of COVID-19. Sample metadata almost always included a de-identified subject ID, COVID-19 status, age in years and sex. Deeply sampled blood TCRbeta repertoires from subjects exposed to, actively infected with, or recovered from COVID-19 were included in the dataset.

On this clone: Its antigen specificity is not known. Base qualities are not recorded, but no much larger clone differs from it by a single base.

Enrolling through a virtual design, the prospective study's participants ranged in age from roughly 18 to 95 years and lived across 20 to 25 United States geographic areas. To assign participants to cohorts, the prospective study relied on clinical history that participants themselves reported in a screening survey and a study questionnaire. Each participant in the prospective study had whole blood, serum and a nasopharyngeal or oropharyngeal swab collected by mobile phlebotomists. Prospective study participants could optionally give additional blood draws and questionnaires over an approximately two-month period. Blood samples from the prospective study were shipped frozen or at room temperature prior to DNA extraction. V loses 2 bases of germline sequence and J loses 5 bases, and the interval between the two ends is 15 bases. CDR1 and CDR2, per the germline V gene (reference sequence), are LGHDT and YNNKEL. The CDR3 has 15 amino acids, counting the end cysteine and phenylalanine. This entry keeps only the CDR3 DNA: 45 bases, framed from base 1.

The immunoSEQ Assay, a bias-controlled multiplex PCR, was used to amplify TCRbeta CDR3 regions from genomic DNA. For the original study's pipeline: The number of nucleated cells in each sample was estimated from the amplification of reference gene primers within the assay. To quantify the absolute abundance of each unique TCRbeta CDR3 rearrangement, sequence reads were collapsed and filtered. For each sample, productive Simpson clonality was calculated by taking the square root of Simpson's diversity index across productive rearrangements. TCRdb retrieved this table from immuneACCESS and kept in-frame rearrangements only. Not all clones are present; in checked studies, unresolved V genes account for under half, and no reason is known for the remainder. V and J calls and clone size come straight from that table; D and trimming were deduced from the DNA. Here the sample has 250,000 to 300,000 clones; roughly 91% occur a single time. 2% to 2.5% of the sample rests with the top ten.

Results and caveats for the whole study, not just this receptor: The quantity of clinical and demographic metadata differed by source and by participant and was supplied without curation.

The TCR originated in an older woman in a cohort exposed to, infected with or recovered from COVID-19 (not recorded which). In this chain, TRBV3-1 (or the pseudogene TRBV3-2) is recombined with TRBJ1-2; the D segment could be TRBD1, given 5 matching bases. Input material: PBMCs or T cells enriched from blood (not recorded which). The CDR3 region: CASSQRTGTGYGYTF. In nucleotides, the sequence is TGTGCCAGCAGCCAACGCACAGGAACAGGTTATGGCTACACCTTC.